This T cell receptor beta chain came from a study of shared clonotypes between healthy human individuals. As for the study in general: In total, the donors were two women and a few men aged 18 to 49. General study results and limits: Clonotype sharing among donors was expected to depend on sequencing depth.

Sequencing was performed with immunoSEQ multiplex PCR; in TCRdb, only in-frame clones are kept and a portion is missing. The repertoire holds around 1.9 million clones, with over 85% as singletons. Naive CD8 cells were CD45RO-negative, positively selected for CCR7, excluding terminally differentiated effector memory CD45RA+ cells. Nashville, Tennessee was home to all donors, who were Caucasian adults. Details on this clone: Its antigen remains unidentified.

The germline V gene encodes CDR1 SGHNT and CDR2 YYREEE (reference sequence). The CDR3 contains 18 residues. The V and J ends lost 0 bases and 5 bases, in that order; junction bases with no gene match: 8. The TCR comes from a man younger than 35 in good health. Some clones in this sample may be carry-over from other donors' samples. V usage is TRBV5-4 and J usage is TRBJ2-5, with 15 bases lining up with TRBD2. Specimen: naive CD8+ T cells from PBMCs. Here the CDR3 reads CASSLGRTSGRAWETQYF. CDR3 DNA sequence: TGTGCCAGCAGCTTGGGCCGGACTAGCGGGAGGGCATGGGAGACCCAGTACTTC.